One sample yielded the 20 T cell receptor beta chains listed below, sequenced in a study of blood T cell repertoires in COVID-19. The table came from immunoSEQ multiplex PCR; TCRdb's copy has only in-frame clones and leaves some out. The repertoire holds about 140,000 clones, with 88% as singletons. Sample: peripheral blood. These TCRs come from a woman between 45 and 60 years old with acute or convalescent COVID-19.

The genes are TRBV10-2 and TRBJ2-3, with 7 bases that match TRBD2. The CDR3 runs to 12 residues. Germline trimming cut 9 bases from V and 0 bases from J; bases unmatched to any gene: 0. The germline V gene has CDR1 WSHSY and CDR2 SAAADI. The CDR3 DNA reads TGCGCCAGTAGCGGGAGCACAGATACGCAGTATTTT. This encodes CASSGSTDTQYF.

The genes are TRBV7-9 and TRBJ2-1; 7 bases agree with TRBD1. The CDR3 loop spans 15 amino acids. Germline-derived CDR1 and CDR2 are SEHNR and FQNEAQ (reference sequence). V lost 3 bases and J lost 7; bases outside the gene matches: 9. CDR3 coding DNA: TGTGCCAGCAGCTTTCGGGACAGCAAATTGAATGAGCAGTTCTTC. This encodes CASSFRDSKLNEQFF. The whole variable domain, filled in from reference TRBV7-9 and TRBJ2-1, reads DTGVSQNPRHKITKRGQNVTFRCDPISEHNRLYWYRQTLGQGPEFLTYFQNEAQLEKSRLLSDRFSAERPKGSFSTLEIQRTEQGDSAMYLCASSFRDSKLNEQFFGPGTRLTVL.

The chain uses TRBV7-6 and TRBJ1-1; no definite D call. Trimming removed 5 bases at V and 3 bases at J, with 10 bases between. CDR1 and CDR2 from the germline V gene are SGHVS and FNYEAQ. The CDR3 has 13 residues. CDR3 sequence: CASSLSGDTEAFF. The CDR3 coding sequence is TGTGCCAGCAGCCTTAGTGGAGACACTGAAGCTTTCTTT.

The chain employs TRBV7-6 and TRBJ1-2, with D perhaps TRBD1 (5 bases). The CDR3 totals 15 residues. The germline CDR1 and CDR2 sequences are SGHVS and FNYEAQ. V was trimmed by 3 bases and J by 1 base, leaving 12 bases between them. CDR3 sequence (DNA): TGTGCCAGCAGCTTCCCGGGGGGGGGTAACTATGGCTACACCTTC. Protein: CASSFPGGGNYGYTF. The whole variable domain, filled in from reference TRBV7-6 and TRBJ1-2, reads GAGVSQSPRYKVTKRGQDVALRCDPISGHVSLYWYRQALGQGPEFLTYFNYEAQQDKSGLPNDRFSAERPEGSISTLTIQRTEQRDSAMYRCASSFPGGGNYGYTFGSGTRLTVV.

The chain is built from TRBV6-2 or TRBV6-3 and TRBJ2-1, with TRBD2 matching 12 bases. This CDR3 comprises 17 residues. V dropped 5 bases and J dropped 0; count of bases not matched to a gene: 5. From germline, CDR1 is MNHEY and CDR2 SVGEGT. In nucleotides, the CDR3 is TGTGCCAGCAGTACGACGACTAGCGGGAGCTCCTACAATGAGCAGTTCTTC. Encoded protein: CASSTTTSGSSYNEQFF.

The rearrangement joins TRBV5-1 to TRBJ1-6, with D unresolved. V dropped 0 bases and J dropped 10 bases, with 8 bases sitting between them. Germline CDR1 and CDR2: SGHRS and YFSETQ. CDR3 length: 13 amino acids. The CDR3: CASSLEAGSPLHF. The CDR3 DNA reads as TGCGCCAGCAGCTTGGAAGCGGGCTCACCCCTCCACTTT.

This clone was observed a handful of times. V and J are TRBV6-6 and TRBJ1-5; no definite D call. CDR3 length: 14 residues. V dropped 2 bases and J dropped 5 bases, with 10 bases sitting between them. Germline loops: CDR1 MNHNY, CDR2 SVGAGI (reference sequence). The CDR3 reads CASSYTELDQPQHF. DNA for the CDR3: TGTGCCAGCAGTTACACGGAGTTGGATCAGCCCCAGCATTTT.

CDR3: CASSPPDSSFNEKLFF. The CDR3, as DNA: TGCGCCAGCAGCCCCCCCGACAGCTCCTTTAATGAAAAACTGTTTTTT. This chain links TRBV4-1 with TRBJ1-4; D possibly corresponds to TRBD1 (5 bases). Deletions cut 4 bases from V and 4 bases from J, with 16 bases between. CDR1 and CDR2 (germline): MGHRA, YSYEKL. CDR3 length equals 16 residues.

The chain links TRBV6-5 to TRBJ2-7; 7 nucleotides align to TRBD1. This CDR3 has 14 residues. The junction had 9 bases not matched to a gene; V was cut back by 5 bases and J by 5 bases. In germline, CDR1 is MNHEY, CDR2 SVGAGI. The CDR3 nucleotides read TGTGCCAGCAGTAGAGGGGGCTCCGATCACGAGCAGTACTTC. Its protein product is CASSRGGSDHEQYF.

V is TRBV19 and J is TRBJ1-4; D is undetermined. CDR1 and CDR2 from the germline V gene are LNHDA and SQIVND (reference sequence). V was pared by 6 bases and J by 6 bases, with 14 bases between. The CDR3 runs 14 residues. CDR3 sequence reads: CASSLSRSDEKLFF. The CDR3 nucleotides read TGTGCCAGTAGCCTGAGTCGTAGCGATGAAAAACTGTTTTTT.

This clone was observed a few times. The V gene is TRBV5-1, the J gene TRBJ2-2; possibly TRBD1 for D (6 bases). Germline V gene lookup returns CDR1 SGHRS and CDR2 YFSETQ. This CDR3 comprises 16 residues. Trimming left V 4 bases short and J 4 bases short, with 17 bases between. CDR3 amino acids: CASSRGATRGTGELFF. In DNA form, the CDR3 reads TGCGCCAGCAGCCGAGGGGCTACCAGGGGCACCGGGGAGCTGTTTTTT.

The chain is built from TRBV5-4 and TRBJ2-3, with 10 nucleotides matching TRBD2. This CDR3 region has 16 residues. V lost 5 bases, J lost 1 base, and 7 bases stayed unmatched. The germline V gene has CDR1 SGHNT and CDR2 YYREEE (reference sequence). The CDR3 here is CASSKASGSRTDTQYF. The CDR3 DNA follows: TGTGCCAGCAGTAAGGCTAGCGGGAGCCGCACAGATACGCAGTATTTT.

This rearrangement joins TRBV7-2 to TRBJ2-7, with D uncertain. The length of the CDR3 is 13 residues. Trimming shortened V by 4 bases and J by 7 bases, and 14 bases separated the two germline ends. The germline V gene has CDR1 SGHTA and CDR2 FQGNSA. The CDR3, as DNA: TGTGCCAGCAGCTCGACTGCGTCCAGAGAGCAGTACTTC. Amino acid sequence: CASSSTASREQYF.

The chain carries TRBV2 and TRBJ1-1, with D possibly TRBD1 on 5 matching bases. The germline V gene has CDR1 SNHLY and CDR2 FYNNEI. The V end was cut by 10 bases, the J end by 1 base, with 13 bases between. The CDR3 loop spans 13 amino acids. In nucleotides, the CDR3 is TGTGCCACCCAGACAGACAAGAACACTGAAGCTTTCTTT. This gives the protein CATQTDKNTEAFF.

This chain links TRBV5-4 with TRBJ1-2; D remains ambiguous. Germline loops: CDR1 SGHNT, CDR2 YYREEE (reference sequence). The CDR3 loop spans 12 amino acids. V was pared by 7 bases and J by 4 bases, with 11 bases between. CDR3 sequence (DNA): TGTGCCAGCGGGTTGTGGAGCTATGGCTACACCTTC. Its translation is CASGLWSYGYTF.

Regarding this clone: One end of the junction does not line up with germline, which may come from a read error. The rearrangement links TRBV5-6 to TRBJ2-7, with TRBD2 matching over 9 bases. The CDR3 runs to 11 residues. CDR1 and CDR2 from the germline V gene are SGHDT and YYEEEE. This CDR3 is CASRIAGAGNF. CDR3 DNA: TGTGCCAGCAGGATAGCGGGAGCAGGCAACTTC.

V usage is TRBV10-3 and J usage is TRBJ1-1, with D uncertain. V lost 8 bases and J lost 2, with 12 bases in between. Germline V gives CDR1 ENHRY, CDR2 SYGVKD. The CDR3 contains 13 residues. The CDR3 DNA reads TGTGCCATCGCGGGCTCCACCAACACTGAAGCTTTCTTT. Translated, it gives CAIAGSTNTEAFF.

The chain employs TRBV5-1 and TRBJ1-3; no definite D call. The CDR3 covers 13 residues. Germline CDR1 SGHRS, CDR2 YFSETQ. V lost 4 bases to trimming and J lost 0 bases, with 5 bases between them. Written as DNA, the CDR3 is TGCGCCAGCAGCCCATCCTCTGGAAACACCATATATTTT. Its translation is CASSPSSGNTIYF.

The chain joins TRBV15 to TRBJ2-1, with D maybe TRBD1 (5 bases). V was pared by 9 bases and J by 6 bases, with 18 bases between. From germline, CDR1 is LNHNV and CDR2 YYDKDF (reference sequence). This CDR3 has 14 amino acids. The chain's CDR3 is CATNKVRAGNEQFF. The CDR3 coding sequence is TGTGCCACGAACAAAGTCAGGGCAGGCAATGAGCAGTTCTTC.

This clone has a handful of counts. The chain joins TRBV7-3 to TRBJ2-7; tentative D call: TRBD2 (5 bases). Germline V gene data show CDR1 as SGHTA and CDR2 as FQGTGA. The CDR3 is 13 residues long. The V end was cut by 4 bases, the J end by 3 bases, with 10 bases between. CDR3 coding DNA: TGTGCCAGCAGCTCCCCGGACTTCTACGAGCAGTACTTC. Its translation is CASSSPDFYEQYF. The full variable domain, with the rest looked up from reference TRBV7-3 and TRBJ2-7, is GAGVSQTPSNKVTEKGKYVELRCDPISGHTALYWYRQSLGQGPEFLIYFQGTGAADDSGLPNDRFFAVRPEGSVSTLKIQRTERGDSAVYLCASSSPDFYEQYFGPGTRLTVT.